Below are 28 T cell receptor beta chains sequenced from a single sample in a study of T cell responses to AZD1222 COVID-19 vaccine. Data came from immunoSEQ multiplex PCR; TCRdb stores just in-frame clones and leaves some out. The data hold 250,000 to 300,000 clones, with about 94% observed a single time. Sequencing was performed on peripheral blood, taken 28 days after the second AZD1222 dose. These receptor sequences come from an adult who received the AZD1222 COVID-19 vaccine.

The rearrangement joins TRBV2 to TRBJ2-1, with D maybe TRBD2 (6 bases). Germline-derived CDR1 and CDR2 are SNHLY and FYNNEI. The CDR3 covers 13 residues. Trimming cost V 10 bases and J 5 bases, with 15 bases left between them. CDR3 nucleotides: TGTGCCACCTCGCGGGACCTCCACAATGAGCAGTTCTTC. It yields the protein CATSRDLHNEQFF.

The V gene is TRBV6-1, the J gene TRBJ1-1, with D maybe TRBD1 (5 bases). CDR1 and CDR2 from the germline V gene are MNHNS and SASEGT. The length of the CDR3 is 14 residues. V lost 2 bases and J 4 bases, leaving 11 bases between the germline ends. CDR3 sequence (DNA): TGTGCCAGCAGTGAATCTGGGGGGGTCACTGAAGCTTTCTTT. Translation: CASSESGGVTEAFF.

CDR3 coding DNA: TGTGCCAGCAGAGTGGGGGGGACCTCCTACGAGCAGTACTTC. This gives the protein CASRVGGTSYEQYF. The rearrangement joins TRBV28 to TRBJ2-7, with 7 bases aligning to TRBD2. Looked up from germline, CDR1 is MDHEN and CDR2 is SYDVKM. Unmatched junction bases numbered 5, after V lost 6 bases and J lost 0 bases. The CDR3 sequence is 14 residues long.

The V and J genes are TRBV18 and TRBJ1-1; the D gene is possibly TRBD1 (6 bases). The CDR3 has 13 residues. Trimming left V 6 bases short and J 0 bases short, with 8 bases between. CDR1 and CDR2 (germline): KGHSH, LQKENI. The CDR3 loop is CASSSGVNTEAFF. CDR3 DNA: TGTGCCAGCTCGTCAGGGGTGAACACTGAAGCTTTCTTT.

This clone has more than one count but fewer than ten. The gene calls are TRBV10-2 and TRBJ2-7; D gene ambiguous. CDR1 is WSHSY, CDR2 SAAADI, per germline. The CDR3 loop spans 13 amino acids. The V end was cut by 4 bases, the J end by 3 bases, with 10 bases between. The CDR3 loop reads CASSGIEDYEQYF. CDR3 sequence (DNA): TGCGCCAGCAGTGGGATAGAGGACTACGAGCAGTACTTC.

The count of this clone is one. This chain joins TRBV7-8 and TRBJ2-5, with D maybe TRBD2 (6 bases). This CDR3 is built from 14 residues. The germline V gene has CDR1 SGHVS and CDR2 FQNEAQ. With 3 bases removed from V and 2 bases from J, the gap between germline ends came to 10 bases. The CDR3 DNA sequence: TGTGCCAGCAGCTTTAGCGGAACTCAAGAGACCCAGTACTTC. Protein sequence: CASSFSGTQETQYF.

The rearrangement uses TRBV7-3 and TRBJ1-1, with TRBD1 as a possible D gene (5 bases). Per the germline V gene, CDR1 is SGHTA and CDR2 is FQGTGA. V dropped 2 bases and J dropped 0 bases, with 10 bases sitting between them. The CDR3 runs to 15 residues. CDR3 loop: CASSLGGGMNTEAFF. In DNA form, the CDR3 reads TGTGCCAGCAGCTTAGGGGGAGGGATGAACACTGAAGCTTTCTTT.

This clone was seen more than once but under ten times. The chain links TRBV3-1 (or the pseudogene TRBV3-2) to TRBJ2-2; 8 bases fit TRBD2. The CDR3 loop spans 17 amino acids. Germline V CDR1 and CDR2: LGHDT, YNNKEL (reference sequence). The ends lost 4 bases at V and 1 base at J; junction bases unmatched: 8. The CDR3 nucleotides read TGTGCCAGCAGCCCGACAGGACTAGCAAGGAACACCGGGGAGCTGTTTTTT. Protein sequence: CASSPTGLARNTGELFF.

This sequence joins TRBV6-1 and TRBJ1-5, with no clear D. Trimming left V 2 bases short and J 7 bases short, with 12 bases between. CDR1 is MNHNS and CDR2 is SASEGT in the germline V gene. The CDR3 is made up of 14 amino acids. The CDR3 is CASSEMPNRQPQHF. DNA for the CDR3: TGTGCCAGCAGTGAAATGCCTAATAGGCAGCCCCAGCATTTT.

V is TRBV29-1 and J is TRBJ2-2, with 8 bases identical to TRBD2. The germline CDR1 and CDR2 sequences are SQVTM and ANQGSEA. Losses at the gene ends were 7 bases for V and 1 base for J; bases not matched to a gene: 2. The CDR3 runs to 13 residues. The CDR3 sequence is CSAGLVNTGELFF. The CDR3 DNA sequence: TGCAGCGCGGGACTAGTGAACACCGGGGAGCTGTTTTTT.

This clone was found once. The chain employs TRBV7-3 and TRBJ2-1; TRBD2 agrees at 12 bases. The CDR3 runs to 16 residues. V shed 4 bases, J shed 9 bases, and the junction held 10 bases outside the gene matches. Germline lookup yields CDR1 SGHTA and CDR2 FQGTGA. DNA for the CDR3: TGTGCCAGCAGCTCCCAACCTAGCGGGGGGGCCGGTGAGCAGTTCTTC. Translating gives CASSSQPSGGAGEQFF.

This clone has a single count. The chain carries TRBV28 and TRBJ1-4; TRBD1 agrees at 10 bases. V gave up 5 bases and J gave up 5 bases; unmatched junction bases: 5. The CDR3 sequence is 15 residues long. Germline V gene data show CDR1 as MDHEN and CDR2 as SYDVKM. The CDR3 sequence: CASSPPGQGNEKLFF. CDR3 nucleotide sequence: TGTGCCAGCAGTCCCCCGGGACAGGGGAATGAAAAACTGTTTTTT.

CDR3 DNA: TGTGCCAGCAGCTCCCAGGGGGCACCGAATGAAAAACTGTTTTTT. Translated: CASSSQGAPNEKLFF. The rearrangement joins TRBV5-5 to TRBJ1-4; 8 bases are a match to TRBD1. The CDR3 length is 15 residues. The J segment lost 5 bases and the V segment lost 3 bases, leaving 6 bases of the junction unmatched. Germline CDR1 SGHKS, CDR2 YYEKEE (reference sequence).

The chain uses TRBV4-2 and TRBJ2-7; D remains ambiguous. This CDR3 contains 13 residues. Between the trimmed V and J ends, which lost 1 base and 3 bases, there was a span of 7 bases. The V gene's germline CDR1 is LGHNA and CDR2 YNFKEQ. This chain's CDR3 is CASSQASDYEQYF. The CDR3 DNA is TGTGCCAGCAGCCAAGCGTCGGACTACGAGCAGTACTTC.

As DNA, the CDR3 is TGCAGTGCTAGTGGGAGTCGTAAGGGGGCTCTGAGAAACTATGGCTACACCTTC. It yields the protein CSASGSRKGALRNYGYTF. The J gene is TRBJ1-2, the V gene TRBV20-1; 7 bases match TRBD1. With 3 bases clipped from V and 2 bases from J, the junction kept 18 bases outside the gene matches. Per the germline V gene, CDR1 is DFQATT and CDR2 is SNEGSKA (reference sequence). This CDR3 is 18 amino acids long.

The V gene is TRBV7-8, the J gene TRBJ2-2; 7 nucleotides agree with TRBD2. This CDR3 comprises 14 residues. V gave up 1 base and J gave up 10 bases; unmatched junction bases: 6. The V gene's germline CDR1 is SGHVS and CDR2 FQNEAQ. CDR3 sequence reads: CASSLGTRGPELFF. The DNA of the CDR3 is TGTGCCAGCAGCTTAGGGACTAGGGGACCGGAGCTGTTTTTT.

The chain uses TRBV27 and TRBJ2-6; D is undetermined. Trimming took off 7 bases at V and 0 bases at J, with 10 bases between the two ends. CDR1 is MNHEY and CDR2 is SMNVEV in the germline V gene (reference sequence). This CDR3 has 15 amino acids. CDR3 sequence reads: CASTLGPSGANVLTF. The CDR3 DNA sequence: TGTGCCAGCACCCTAGGGCCCTCTGGGGCCAACGTCCTGACTTTC.

The CDR3 region is CASRQVVVYEQFF. The CDR3 region has the DNA TGTGCCAGCAGACAGGTAGTGGTGTATGAGCAGTTCTTC. V is TRBV6-5 and J is TRBJ2-1, with D maybe TRBD1 (5 bases). CDR1 and CDR2 from the germline V gene are MNHEY and SVGAGI. This CDR3 is built from 13 residues. Trimming removed 6 bases at V and 8 bases at J, with 14 bases between.

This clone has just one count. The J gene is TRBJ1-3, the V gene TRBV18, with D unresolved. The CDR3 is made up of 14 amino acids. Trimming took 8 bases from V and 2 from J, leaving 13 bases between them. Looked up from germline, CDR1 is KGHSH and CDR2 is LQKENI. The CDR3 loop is CASHPSGTGNTIYF. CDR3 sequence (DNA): TGTGCCAGCCATCCCTCGGGAACTGGAAACACCATATATTTT.

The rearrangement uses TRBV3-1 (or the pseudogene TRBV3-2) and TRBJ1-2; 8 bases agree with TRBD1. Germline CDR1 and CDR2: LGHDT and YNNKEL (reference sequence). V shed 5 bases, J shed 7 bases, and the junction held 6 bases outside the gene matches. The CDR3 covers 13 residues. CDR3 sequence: CASSGTDRGGYTF. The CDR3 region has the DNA TGTGCCAGCAGCGGAACCGACAGGGGTGGCTACACCTTC.

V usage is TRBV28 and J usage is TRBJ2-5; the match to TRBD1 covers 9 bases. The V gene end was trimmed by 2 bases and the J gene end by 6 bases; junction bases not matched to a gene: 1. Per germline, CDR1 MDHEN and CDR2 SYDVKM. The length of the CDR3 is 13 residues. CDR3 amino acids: CASSLDRGKTQYF. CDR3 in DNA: TGTGCCAGCAGTTTAGACAGGGGGAAGACCCAGTACTTC.

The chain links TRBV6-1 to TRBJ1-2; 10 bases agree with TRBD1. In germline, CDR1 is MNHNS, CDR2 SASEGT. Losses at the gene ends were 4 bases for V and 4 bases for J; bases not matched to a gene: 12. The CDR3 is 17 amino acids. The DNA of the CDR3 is TGTGCCAGCAGTGGAGGACAGGGGGTAGGATTCGGCTATGGCTACACCTTC. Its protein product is CASSGGQGVGFGYGYTF.

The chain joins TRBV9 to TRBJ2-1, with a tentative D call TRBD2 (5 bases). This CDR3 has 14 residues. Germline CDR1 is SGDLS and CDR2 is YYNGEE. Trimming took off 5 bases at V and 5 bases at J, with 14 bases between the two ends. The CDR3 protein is CASRPSAGDNEQFF. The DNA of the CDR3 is TGTGCCAGCAGGCCCTCGGCGGGTGACAATGAGCAGTTCTTC. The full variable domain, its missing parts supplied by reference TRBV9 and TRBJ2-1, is DSGVTQTPKHLITATGQRVTLRCSPRSGDLSVYWYQQSLDQGLQFLIQYYNGEERAKGNILERFSAQQFPDLHSELNLSSLELGDSALYFCASRPSAGDNEQFFGPGTRLTVL.

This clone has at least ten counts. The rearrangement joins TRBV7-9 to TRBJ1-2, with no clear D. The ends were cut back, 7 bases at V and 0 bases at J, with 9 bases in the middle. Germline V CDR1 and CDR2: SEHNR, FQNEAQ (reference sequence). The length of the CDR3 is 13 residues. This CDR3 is CASTPSSNYGYTF. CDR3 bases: TGTGCCAGCACCCCGTCGTCTAACTATGGCTACACCTTC.

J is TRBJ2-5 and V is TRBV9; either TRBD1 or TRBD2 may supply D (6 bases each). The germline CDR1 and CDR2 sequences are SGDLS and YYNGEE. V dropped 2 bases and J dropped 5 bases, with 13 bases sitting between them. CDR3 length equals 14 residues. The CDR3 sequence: CASSVEGGSETQYF. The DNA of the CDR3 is TGTGCCAGCAGCGTTGAGGGGGGTTCGGAGACCCAGTACTTC.

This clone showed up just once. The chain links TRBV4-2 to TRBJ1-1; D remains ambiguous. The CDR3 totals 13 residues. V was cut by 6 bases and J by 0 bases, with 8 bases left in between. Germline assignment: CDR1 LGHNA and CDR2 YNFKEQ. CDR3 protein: CASRGLLNTEAFF. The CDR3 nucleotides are TGTGCCAGCAGAGGACTTCTGAACACTGAAGCTTTCTTT.

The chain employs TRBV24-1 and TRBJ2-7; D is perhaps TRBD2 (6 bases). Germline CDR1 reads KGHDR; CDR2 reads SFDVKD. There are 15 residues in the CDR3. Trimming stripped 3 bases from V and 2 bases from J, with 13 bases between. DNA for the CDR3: TGTGCCACCAGTGATGGGGGGACGGTGACCTACGAGCAGTACTTC. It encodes CATSDGGTVTYEQYF.

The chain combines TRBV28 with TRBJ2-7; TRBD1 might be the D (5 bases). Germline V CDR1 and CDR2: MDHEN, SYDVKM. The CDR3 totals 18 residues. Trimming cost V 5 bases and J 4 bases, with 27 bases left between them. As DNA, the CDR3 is TGTGCCAGCAGTCTACTGGGGATCAGGGTAAAAGGGGCGTACGAGCAGTACTTC. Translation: CASSLLGIRVKGAYEQYF.